A single sample is the source of the 9 T cell receptor beta chains below, sequenced in a study of control samples from healthy donors and cancer patients. Repertoires were generated with immunoSEQ multiplex PCR, while TCRdb's copy carries only in-frame clones and drops some. This table has about 130,000 clones, approximately 89% appearing once. Source material: blood. Source of these receptors: a man aged 18 to 35 in good health.

This chain uses TRBV7-9 with TRBJ2-7; TRBD2 agrees at 10 bases. Germline V lookup: CDR1 SEHNR, CDR2 FQNEAQ (reference sequence). The CDR3 extends over 15 amino acids. With V trimmed by 0 bases and J by 5 bases, 4 bases remained unmatched. As DNA, the CDR3 is TGTGCCAGCAGCTTAGCGAGCGGGGGGGGCGACGAGCAGTACTTC. This gives the protein CASSLASGGGDEQYF.

The rearrangement joins TRBV3-1 (or the pseudogene TRBV3-2) to TRBJ1-6; D is perhaps TRBD1 (6 bases). Germline CDR1 reads LGHDT; CDR2 reads YNNKEL (reference sequence). Trimming took 4 bases from V and 7 from J, leaving 17 bases between them. The CDR3 covers 16 residues. CDR3 amino acids: CASSLFGGTSNSPLHF. CDR3 sequence (DNA): TGTGCCAGCAGCCTCTTTGGCGGGACATCGAATTCACCCCTCCACTTT.

This chain links TRBV3-1 (or the pseudogene TRBV3-2) with TRBJ1-3; D remains ambiguous. Trimming took 1 base from V and 4 from J, leaving 2 bases between them. This CDR3 region has 12 residues. CDR1 is LGHDT, CDR2 YNNKEL, per germline (reference sequence). CDR3 region: CASSQVGNTIYF. The CDR3 bases are TGTGCCAGCAGCCAAGTCGGAAACACCATATATTTT.

On this clone: Other DNA variants within this sample encode the same CDR3. This chain joins TRBV6-5 and TRBJ1-1; D is unclear. The CDR3 sequence is 12 residues long. V was trimmed by 5 bases and J by 5 bases, leaving 9 bases between them. In germline, CDR1 is MNHEY, CDR2 SVGAGI. DNA for the CDR3: TGTGCCAGCAGTCCTGGAGGAACTGAAGCTTTCTTT. This sequence encodes CASSPGGTEAFF.

The chain has TRBV4-1 and TRBJ1-4; TRBD1 might be the D (5 bases). The CDR3 consists of 15 residues. The ends were cut back, 5 bases at V and 0 bases at J, with 10 bases in the middle. Germline-derived CDR1 and CDR2 are MGHRA and YSYEKL. The CDR3 sequence: CASSTRQSTNEKLFF. DNA of the CDR3: TGCGCCAGCAGCACCCGACAGTCAACTAATGAAAAACTGTTTTTT.

The J gene is TRBJ1-4, the V gene TRBV30; perhaps TRBD1 as D (5 bases). Trimming took 0 bases from V and 3 from J, leaving 20 bases between them. Looked up from germline, CDR1 is GTSNPN and CDR2 is SVGIG (reference sequence). The length of the CDR3 is 18 residues. The CDR3 here is CAWSVFAGRGAANEKLFF. As DNA, the CDR3 is TGTGCCTGGAGTGTATTTGCGGGTAGGGGTGCAGCTAATGAAAAACTGTTTTTT. The entire variable domain, with the rest obtained from reference TRBV30 and TRBJ1-4, is as follows: SQTIHQWPATLVQPVGSPLSLECTVEGTSNPNLYWYRQAAGRGLQLLFYSVGIGQISSEVPQNLSASRPQDRQFILSSKKLLLSDSGFYLCAWSVFAGRGAANEKLFFGSGTQLSVL.

The V gene is TRBV5-1, the J gene TRBJ2-1; 11 bases fit TRBD1. The CDR3 runs to 15 residues. The junction had 8 bases not matched to a gene; V was cut back by 5 bases and J by 7 bases. The germline CDR1 and CDR2 sequences are SGHRS and YFSETQ. CDR3 sequence (DNA): TGCGCCAGCAGTAAGGGCGGGACAGGGGGAAATGAGCAGTTCTTC. Encoded protein: CASSKGGTGGNEQFF.

This chain connects TRBV11-2 to TRBJ1-3, with a weak D call TRBD1 (6 bases). The germline gives CDR1 SGHAT, CDR2 FQNNGV. V was clipped by 2 bases and J by 7 bases, with 12 bases between them. This CDR3 comprises 14 residues. CDR3 sequence: CASSLNGGSNTIYF. The CDR3 DNA follows: TGTGCCAGCAGCTTAAACGGGGGCTCGAACACCATATATTTT.

The rearrangement joins TRBV7-9 to TRBJ2-7; 7 positions agree with TRBD2. With 6 bases clipped from V and 0 bases from J, the junction kept 8 bases outside the gene matches. The length of the CDR3 is 15 residues. Germline values: CDR1 SEHNR, CDR2 FQNEAQ (reference sequence). CDR3 nucleotide sequence: TGTGCCAGCAGTCAGAGCGGGGAAAACTCCTACGAGCAGTACTTC. It encodes CASSQSGENSYEQYF.